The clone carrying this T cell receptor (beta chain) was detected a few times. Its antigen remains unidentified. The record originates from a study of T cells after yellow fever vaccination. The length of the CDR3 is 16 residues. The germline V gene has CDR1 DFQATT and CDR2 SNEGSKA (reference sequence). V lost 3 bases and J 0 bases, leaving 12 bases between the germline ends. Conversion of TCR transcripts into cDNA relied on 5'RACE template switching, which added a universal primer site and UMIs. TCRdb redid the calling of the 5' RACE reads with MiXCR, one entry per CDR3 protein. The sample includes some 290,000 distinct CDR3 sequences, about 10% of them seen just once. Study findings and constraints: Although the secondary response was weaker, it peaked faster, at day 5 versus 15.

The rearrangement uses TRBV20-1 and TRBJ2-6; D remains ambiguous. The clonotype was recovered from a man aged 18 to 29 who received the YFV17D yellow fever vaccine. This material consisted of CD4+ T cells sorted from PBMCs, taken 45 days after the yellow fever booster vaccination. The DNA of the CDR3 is TGCAGTGCTAGCCCTGGACGCGGCTCTGGGGCCAACGTCCTGACTTTC. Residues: CSASPGRGSGANVLTF.